These 7 T cell receptor beta chains came from one sample sequenced in a study of T-cell reconstitution after alpha-beta-depleted transplantation in children. Molecular barcoding with unique molecular identifiers was used for the TCRbeta library. In TCRdb, the PCR reads were re-called with MiXCR into one record per CDR3 protein. The sample lists approximately 85,000 distinct CDR3 sequences; about 16% were seen once. The sample in question was PBMCs, mostly from graft donor cells, obtained 180 days after TCRalphabeta/CD19-depleted stem cell transplant. The receptors were gathered from a male patient aged 2-15 years who had a stem cell transplant for acute lymphoblastic leukemia, so the T cells may come from the graft donor.

V is TRBV7-2 and J is TRBJ2-1, with 10 nucleotides matching TRBD1. Germline V gives CDR1 SGHTA, CDR2 FQGNSA. The junction had 16 bases not matched to a gene; V was cut back by 6 bases and J by 11 bases. The length of the CDR3 is 16 residues. In DNA form, the CDR3 reads TGTGCCAGCAGATCAAATCCGGGACAGGGGTTGAATCAGCAGTTCTTC. Translation: CASRSNPGQGLNQQFF. The whole variable domain, remainder taken from reference TRBV7-2 and TRBJ2-1, is GAGVSQSPSNKVTEKGKDVELRCDPISGHTALYWYRQSLGQGLEFLIYFQGNSAPDKSGLPSDRFSAERTGGSVSTLTIQRTQQEDSAVYLCASRSNPGQGLNQQFFGPGTRLTVL.

The rearrangement uses TRBV15 and TRBJ2-5; the D gene is possibly TRBD2 (7 bases). Between the trimmed V and J ends, which lost 0 bases and 5 bases, there was a span of 19 bases. This CDR3 spans 17 amino acids. From germline, CDR1 is LNHNV and CDR2 YYDKDF (reference sequence). The CDR3, as DNA: TGTGCCACCAGCAGAGATCCCCGCGGGGGCCGCCGGGAGACCCAGTACTTC. Translating it yields CATSRDPRGGRRETQYF.

Only a few counts were recorded for this clonotype. This chain links TRBV7-9 with TRBJ2-7; TRBD1 might be the D (5 bases). CDR3 length: 16 amino acids. The ends were cut back, 1 base at V and 3 bases at J, with 16 bases in the middle. Germline values: CDR1 SEHNR, CDR2 FQNEAQ (reference sequence). In DNA, the CDR3 is TGTGCCAGCAGCTTAGATACGAAGGGGATACACTACGAGCAGTACTTC. It specifies CASSLDTKGIHYEQYF.

This clonotype was seen only a few times. J is TRBJ1-1 and V is TRBV4-3; D uncertain. Trimming took off 0 bases at V and 3 bases at J, with 8 bases between the two ends. Germline V CDR1 and CDR2: LGHNA, YSLEER. CDR3 length: 14 residues. The CDR3 reads CASSQDNGYTEAFF. The CDR3 nucleotides read TGCGCCAGCAGCCAAGATAATGGGTACACTGAAGCTTTCTTT.

A few counts support this clonotype. The chain joins TRBV4-1 to TRBJ2-5, with 9 positions matching TRBD2. V lost 2 bases to trimming and J lost 5 bases; unmatched junction nucleotides: 9. The length of the CDR3 is 16 residues. Germline V CDR1 and CDR2: MGHRA, YSYEKL. The CDR3 sequence is CASSQWPSGDGETQYF. DNA for the CDR3: TGCGCCAGCAGCCAATGGCCTAGCGGGGACGGGGAGACCCAGTACTTC.

Only a few counts were recorded for this clonotype. The chain has TRBV9 and TRBJ2-3; 9 bases fit TRBD2. This CDR3 has 16 residues. The trim removed 0 bases at V and 1 base at J, leaving 3 bases unmatched. Germline CDR1 is SGDLS and CDR2 is YYNGEE. DNA of the CDR3: TGTGCCAGCAGCGTAGGGCGGGGGGGCCGCACAGATACGCAGTATTTT. Translation: CASSVGRGGRTDTQYF.

The chain combines TRBV10-3 with TRBJ2-2; D not certain. The CDR3 extends over 16 amino acids. Trimming removed 3 bases at V and 0 bases at J, with 11 bases between. Germline V gives CDR1 ENHRY, CDR2 SYGVKD. The CDR3 sequence: CAISEFVSANTGELFF. As DNA, the CDR3 is TGTGCCATCAGTGAATTCGTCAGCGCGAACACCGGGGAGCTGTTTTTT.